A selection of T cell receptor beta chains follows, all from one sample in a study of beta chain features in type 1 diabetes. Clones were sequenced by immunoSEQ multiplex PCR, and TCRdb holds only the in-frame ones, with some missing. The table includes 450,000 to 550,000 clones, 25% to 35% detected once. Sequenced material: naive CD4+ T cells from blood. Receptors originate from a man between 18 and 35 years old in good health. Both conserved end residues are part of each CDR3. Fields, in order: clone size, J gene, V gene, D gene, CDR3 DNA, CDR3 protein. A D gene is named only where the DNA matches it firmly. Only some rows state a clone size, as once, few, many or a class for expanded clones.

NA	TRBJ2-5	TRBV4-3	NA	TGCGCCAGCAGCCAAGTGAGGGGGACGTACCAAGAGACCCAGTACTTC	CASSQVRGTYQETQYF
NA	TRBJ2-5	TRBV27	NA	TGTGCCAGCAGTTTAATCCAAGAGACCCAGTACTTC	CASSLIQETQYF
NA	TRBJ2-7	TRBV7-3	TRBD1	TGTGCCAGCACCAACGGACAGGGAGAATACGAGCAGTACTTC	CASTNGQGEYEQYF
few	TRBJ1-4	TRBV7-9	NA	TGTGCCAGCAGCTTTCCGGACACCGGGTTAGAAAAACTGTTTTTT	CASSFPDTGLEKLFF
NA	TRBJ2-7	TRBV30	NA	TGTGCCTGGAGTGTTGGACAGCCTGACGAGCAGTACTTC	CAWSVGQPDEQYF
NA	TRBJ1-2	TRBV4-2	TRBD1	TGTGCCAGCAGCCAAGAACTCAGGGGACAGAACTATGGCTACACCTTC	CASSQELRGQNYGYTF
NA	TRBJ2-7	TRBV11-2	TRBD2	TGTGCCAGCAGTGGGGCTAGCGGGACTCTGAGACACGAGCAGTACTTC	CASSGASGTLRHEQYF
NA	TRBJ2-4	TRBV4-2	NA	TGTGCCAGCAGCCGCGTCAGGGGAAGCGGACCTGAGGTCAAAAACATTCAGTACTTC	CASSRVRGSGPEVKNIQYF
NA	TRBJ2-5	TRBV6-1	NA	TGTGCCAGCAGTGAAGTGAAGACCCAGTACTTC	CASSEVKTQYF
NA	TRBJ2-1	TRBV5-4	NA	TGTGCCAGCAGCTTGTCCAGCTCCTACAATGAGCAGTTCTTC	CASSLSSSYNEQFF
NA	TRBJ2-1	TRBV2	NA	TGTGCCAGCATGGGCTACAATGAGCAGTTCTTC	CASMGYNEQFF
few	TRBJ2-7	TRBV5-6	NA	TGTGCCAGCAGCCATTGGGACACCTACGAGCAGTACTTC	CASSHWDTYEQYF
NA	TRBJ2-1	TRBV7-9	NA	TGTGCCAGCAGCTTACGGGACTCCTCGTACAATGAGCAGTTCTTC	CASSLRDSSYNEQFF
NA	TRBJ2-3	TRBV29-1	NA	TGCAGCGTCCCAGGGCCTTGGAGTTACACAGATACGCAGTATTTT	CSVPGPWSYTDTQYF
NA	TRBJ2-1	TRBV30	NA	TGTGCCTGGAGTGTTGAGGGGATGGGCTCCTACAATGAGCAGTTCTTC	CAWSVEGMGSYNEQFF
NA	TRBJ1-1	TRBV29-1	NA	TGCAGCGCCCTGGACAGGAACACTGAAGCTTTCTTT	CSALDRNTEAFF
NA	TRBJ1-5	TRBV30	NA	TGTGCCTGGACAGTCGGGGCGAATCAGCCCCAGCATTTT	CAWTVGANQPQHF
NA	TRBJ2-5	TRBV7-6	NA	TGTGCCAGCAGCTTAGTGGCAGGGGTAGAGACCCAGTACTTC	CASSLVAGVETQYF
few	TRBJ2-1	TRBV7-6	NA	TGTGCCATGGAAGAGGATGAGCAGTTCTTC	CAMEEDEQFF
few	TRBJ2-1	TRBV9	TRBD2	TGTGCCAGCAGCGTAGAGGGACTAGCGGGGACAAATGAGCAGTTCTTC	CASSVEGLAGTNEQFF
NA	TRBJ2-5	TRBV4-3	NA	TGCGCCAGCAGCCAAGGGAGGATGGGGGAGACCCAGTACTTC	CASSQGRMGETQYF
NA	TRBJ2-5	TRBV10-3	NA	TGTGCCATCAGTGGGGGGGAAGAGACCCAGTACTTC	CAISGGEETQYF
few	TRBJ2-7	TRBV6-5	TRBD1	TGTGCCAGCAGTCGGGACAGTTTCTACGAGCAGTACTTC	CASSRDSFYEQYF
NA	TRBJ2-1	TRBV29-1	TRBD2	TGCAGCGCTTTAGGACTAGCGGGAGTTGAGAATGAGCAGTTCTTC	CSALGLAGVENEQFF
NA	TRBJ1-2	TRBV30	TRBD1	TGTGCCTGGGGACAGGGCTTTAACTATGGCTACACCTTC	CAWGQGFNYGYTF
NA	TRBJ2-7	TRBV28	NA	TGTGCCAGCAGTTCCAACGCTTACTACGAGCAGTACTTC	CASSSNAYYEQYF
few	TRBJ2-1	TRBV4-3	NA	TGCGCCAGCAGCCAGGGACTCTCGGAGGATAATGAGCAGTTCTTC	CASSQGLSEDNEQFF
few	TRBJ2-5	TRBV5-1	NA	TGCGCCAGCAGCTGGACAAGGCAAGAGACCCAGTACTTC	CASSWTRQETQYF
once	TRBJ2-3	TRBV5-4	TRBD2	TGTGCCAGCAGCTCCCGGACTAGCTCGCGCACAGATACGCAGTATTTT	CASSSRTSSRTDTQYF
NA	TRBJ2-3	TRBV7-3	NA	TGTGCCAGCAGCTTAAGGAGCGGTGTGCGGACAGATACGCAGTATTTT	CASSLRSGVRTDTQYF
NA	TRBJ2-1	TRBV14	NA	TGTGCCAGCAGCCAAGACGGCCGCTCCTACAATGAGCAGTTCTTC	CASSQDGRSYNEQFF
NA	TRBJ2-7	TRBV18	NA	TGTGCCAGCTCACCAGAAGGTTCCTACTACGAGCAGTACTTC	CASSPEGSYYEQYF
NA	TRBJ2-7	TRBV30	NA	TGTGCCTGGAGTGTGGGGCGTCCCCATGTACGCGAGCAGTACTTC	CAWSVGRPHVREQYF
NA	TRBJ2-1	TRBV23-1	NA	TGCGCCAGCAGTCAATGGGGAGCGGCCCGGGAGCAGTTCTTC	CASSQWGAAREQFF
few	TRBJ2-7	TRBV30	NA	TGTGCCTGGAGTGTACGCTACGAGCAGTACTTC	CAWSVRYEQYF
NA	TRBJ2-2	TRBV5-1	NA	TGCGCCAGCAGCTTGGCGGGGGCCAGCAACACCGGGGAGCTGTTTTTT	CASSLAGASNTGELFF